This TCR beta chain was obtained from a study of shared clonotypes between healthy human individuals. For this clone: Germline is not matched at one junction end, which may reflect a read error.

The germline CDR1 and CDR2 sequences are MNHEY and SVGAGI. The CDR3 spans 14 residues. Clones were read by immunoSEQ multiplex PCR, and TCRdb kept only the in-frame ones, dropping some. The repertoire holds hundreds of thousands of clones, with roughly 77% as singletons. The material sequenced was PBMCs. The rearrangement joins TRBV6-5 to TRBJ1-5, with unresolved D. The receptor was derived from a woman in her forties in good health. Some clones in this sample may be carry-over from other donors' samples. The CDR3 spells CASSYFLLGRPGDF. The CDR3 DNA follows: TGTGCCAGCAGTTACTTCCTTTTAGGTCGCCCCGGGGATTTT.